These 8 T cell receptor beta chains share one sample of origin, sequenced in a study of blood T cell repertoires in COVID-19. Using immunoSEQ multiplex PCR, the repertoire was profiled, and TCRdb retains in-frame clones only, with some absent. The repertoire holds a few hundred thousand clones, with around 83% as singletons. The sample consisted of peripheral blood. These receptors were collected from a woman aged 45-65 years with acute or convalescent COVID-19.

The CDR3 loop is CASRDRFNQPQHF. The DNA of the CDR3 is TGTGCCAGCAGGGACAGATTCAATCAGCCCCAGCATTTT. J is TRBJ1-5 and V is TRBV6-5; possible D gene TRBD1, 6 bases. The CDR3 contains 13 residues. Germline V gene sequence: CDR1 MNHEY, CDR2 SVGAGI. V lost 6 bases and J 3 bases, leaving 9 bases between the germline ends.

Only one count was recorded for this clone. The J gene is TRBJ2-1, the V gene TRBV2; D gene uncertain. Per the germline V gene, CDR1 is SNHLY and CDR2 is FYNNEI. The ends were cut back, 5 bases at V and 3 bases at J, with 2 bases in the middle. The CDR3 is 11 amino acids. The CDR3 nucleotides are TGTGCCAGCAGTTACTACAATGAGCAGTTCTTC. Its translation is CASSYYNEQFF.

This clone was picked up one time. Germline is not matched at one junction end, which may reflect a read error. J is TRBJ1-2 and V is TRBV29-1; D perhaps matches TRBD1 (5 bases). From germline, CDR1 is SQVTM and CDR2 ANQGSEA. This CDR3 contains 15 residues. CDR3 DNA sequence: TGCAGCGCTGAACCCAGGGTGGTTGGTGACTATGGCTACACCTTC. It specifies CSAEPRVVGDYGYTF.

The chain links TRBV5-8 to TRBJ1-1; TRBD1 aligns across 9 bases. This CDR3 has 16 amino acids. V shed 8 bases and J 4 bases; nucleotides not matched to a gene: 15. From germline, CDR1 is SGHTS and CDR2 YDEGEE. The CDR3 DNA reads TGTGCCAGTCCGACCGGGACAGGGATTAAGGGCACTGAAGCTTTCTTT. This sequence encodes CASPTGTGIKGTEAFF.

The gene calls are TRBV7-8 and TRBJ1-2; weak D call: TRBD1 (6 bases). From germline, CDR1 is SGHVS and CDR2 FQNEAQ. The CDR3 runs to 18 residues. The V and J ends lost 5 bases and 5 bases respectively, with 27 bases between them. This CDR3 reads CASSPSGFWLTGDYGYTF. In DNA form, the CDR3 reads TGTGCCAGCAGCCCGAGTGGGTTCTGGCTGACAGGAGATTATGGCTACACCTTC.

As concerns this clone: Different DNA sequences within this sample yield the same CDR3. The V and J genes are TRBV7-2 and TRBJ1-3, with D possibly TRBD1 on 5 matching bases. This CDR3 has 14 residues. Per germline, CDR1 SGHTA and CDR2 FQGNSA. Trimming removed 4 bases from V and 4 bases from J, with 11 bases in between. CDR3 sequence reads: CASSSQGFGNTIYF. CDR3 DNA: TGTGCCAGCAGCTCTCAGGGTTTCGGAAACACCATATATTTT.

The chain employs TRBV18 and TRBJ2-7; the match to TRBD2 covers 8 bases. V dropped 4 bases and J dropped 1; count of bases not matched to a gene: 6. CDR1 KGHSH and CDR2 LQKENI come from the germline V gene. The length of the CDR3 is 15 residues. The DNA for the CDR3 is TGTGCCAGCTCACTCGGGAGGGAGGGTTCCTACGAGCAGTACTTC. As protein: CASSLGREGSYEQYF.

This clone came up once. J is TRBJ2-4 and V is TRBV7-2, with 9 nucleotides matching TRBD1. After removal of 5 bases from V and 9 bases from J, the junction contained 8 bases not matched to a gene. Per germline, CDR1 SGHTA and CDR2 FQGNSA. The CDR3 is 14 residues long. The CDR3: CASSELQGASIQYF. The CDR3, as DNA: TGTGCCAGCAGCGAACTACAGGGGGCGAGCATTCAGTACTTC.